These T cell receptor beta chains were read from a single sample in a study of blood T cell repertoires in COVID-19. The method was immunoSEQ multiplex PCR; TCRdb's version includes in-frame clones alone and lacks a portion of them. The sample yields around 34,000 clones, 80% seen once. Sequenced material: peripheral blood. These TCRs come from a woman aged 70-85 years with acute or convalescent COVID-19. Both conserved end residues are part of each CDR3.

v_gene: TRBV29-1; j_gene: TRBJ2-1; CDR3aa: CSALLAEQFF
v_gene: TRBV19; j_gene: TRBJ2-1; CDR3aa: CASSIALGTGTTYNEQFF
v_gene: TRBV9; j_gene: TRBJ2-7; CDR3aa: CASSPRSGVAASFYEQYF
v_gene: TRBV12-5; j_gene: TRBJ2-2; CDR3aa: CASGLRQGNTGELFF
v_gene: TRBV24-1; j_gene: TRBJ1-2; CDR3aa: CATSDPTGVYYTF
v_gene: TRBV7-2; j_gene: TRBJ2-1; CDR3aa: CASSFSTSGANEQFF
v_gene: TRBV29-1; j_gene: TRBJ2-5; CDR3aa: CSVVTPSGGGETQYF
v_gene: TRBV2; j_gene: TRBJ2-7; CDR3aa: CASSFSLAGVTVWNEQYF
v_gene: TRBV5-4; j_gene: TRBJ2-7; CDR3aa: CASSAGTSGYEQYF
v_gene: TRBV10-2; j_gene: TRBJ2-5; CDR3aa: CASSEGSEAETQYF
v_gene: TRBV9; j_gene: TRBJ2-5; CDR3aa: CASSAYSGSRQETQYF
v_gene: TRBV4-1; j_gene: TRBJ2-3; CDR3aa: CASSQDYTSGGTDTQYF
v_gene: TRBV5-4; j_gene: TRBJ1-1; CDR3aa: CASSSPGWAEAFF